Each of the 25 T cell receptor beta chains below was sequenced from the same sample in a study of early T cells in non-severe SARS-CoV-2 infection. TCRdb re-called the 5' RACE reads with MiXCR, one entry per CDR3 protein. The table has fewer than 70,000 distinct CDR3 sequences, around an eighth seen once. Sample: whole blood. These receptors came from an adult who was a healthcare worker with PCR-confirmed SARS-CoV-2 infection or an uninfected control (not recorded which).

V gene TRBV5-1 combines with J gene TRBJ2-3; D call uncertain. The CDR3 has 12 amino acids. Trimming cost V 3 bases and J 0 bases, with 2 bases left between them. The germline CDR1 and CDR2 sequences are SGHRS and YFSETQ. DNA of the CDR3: TGCGCCAGCAGCTACAGCACAGATACGCAGTATTTT. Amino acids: CASSYSTDTQYF.

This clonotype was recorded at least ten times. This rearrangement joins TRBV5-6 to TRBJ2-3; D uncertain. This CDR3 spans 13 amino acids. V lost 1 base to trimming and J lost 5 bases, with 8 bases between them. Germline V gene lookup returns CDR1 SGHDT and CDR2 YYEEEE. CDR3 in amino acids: CASSLSEIDTQYF. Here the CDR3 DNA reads TGTGCCAGCAGCTTGTCAGAAATAGATACGCAGTATTTT.

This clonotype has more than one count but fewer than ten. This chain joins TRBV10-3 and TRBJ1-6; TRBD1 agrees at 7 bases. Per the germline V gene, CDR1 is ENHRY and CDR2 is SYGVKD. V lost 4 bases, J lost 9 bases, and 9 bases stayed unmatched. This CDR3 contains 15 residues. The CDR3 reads CAISGRGPGGSPLHF. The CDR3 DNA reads TGTGCCATCAGTGGAAGGGGGCCGGGTGGTTCACCCCTCCACTTT.

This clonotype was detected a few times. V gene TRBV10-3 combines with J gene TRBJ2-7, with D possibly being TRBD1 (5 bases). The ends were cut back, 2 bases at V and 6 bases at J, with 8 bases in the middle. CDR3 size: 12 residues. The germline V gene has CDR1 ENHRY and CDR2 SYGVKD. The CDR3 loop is CAISEIRGEQYF. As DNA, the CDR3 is TGTGCCATCAGTGAGATAAGGGGCGAGCAGTACTTC.

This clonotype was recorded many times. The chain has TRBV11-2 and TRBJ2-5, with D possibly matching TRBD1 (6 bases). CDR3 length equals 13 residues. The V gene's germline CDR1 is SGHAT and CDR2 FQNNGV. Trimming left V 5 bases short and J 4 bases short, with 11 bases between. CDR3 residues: CASSPWGRETQYF. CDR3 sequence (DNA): TGTGCCAGCAGCCCCTGGGGGCGAGAGACCCAGTACTTC. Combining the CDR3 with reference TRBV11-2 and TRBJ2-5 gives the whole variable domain EAGVAQSPRYKIIEKRQSVAFWCNPISGHATLYWYQQILGQGPKLLIQFQNNGVVDDSQLPKDRFSAERLKGVDSTLKIQPAKLEDSAVYLCASSPWGRETQYFGPGTRLLVL.

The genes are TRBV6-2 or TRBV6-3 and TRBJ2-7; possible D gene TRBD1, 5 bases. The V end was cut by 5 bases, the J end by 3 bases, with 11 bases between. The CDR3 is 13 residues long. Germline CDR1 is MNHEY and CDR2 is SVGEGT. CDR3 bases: TGTGCCAGCAGTGATTACAGGATCTACGAGCAGTACTTC. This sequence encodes CASSDYRIYEQYF.

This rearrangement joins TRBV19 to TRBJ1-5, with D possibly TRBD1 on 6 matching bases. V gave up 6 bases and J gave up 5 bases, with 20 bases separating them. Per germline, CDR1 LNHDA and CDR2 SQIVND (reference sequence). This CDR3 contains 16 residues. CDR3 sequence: CASSRKTGALDQPQHF. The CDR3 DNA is TGTGCCAGTAGCCGCAAGACGGGGGCCCTGGATCAGCCCCAGCATTTT. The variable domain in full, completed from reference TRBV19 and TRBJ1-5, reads DGGITQSPKYLFRKEGQNVTLSCEQNLNHDAMYWYRQDPGQGLRLIYYSQIVNDFQKGDIAEGYSVSREKKESFPLTVTSAQKNPTAFYLCASSRKTGALDQPQHFGDGTRLSIL.

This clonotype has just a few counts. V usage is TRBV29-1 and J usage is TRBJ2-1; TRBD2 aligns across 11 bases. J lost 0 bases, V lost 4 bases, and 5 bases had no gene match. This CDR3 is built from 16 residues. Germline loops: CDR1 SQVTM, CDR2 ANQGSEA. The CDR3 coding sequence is TGCAGCGTTGGCCTAGCGGGAGGCCTCTCCTACAATGAGCAGTTCTTC. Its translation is CSVGLAGGLSYNEQFF.

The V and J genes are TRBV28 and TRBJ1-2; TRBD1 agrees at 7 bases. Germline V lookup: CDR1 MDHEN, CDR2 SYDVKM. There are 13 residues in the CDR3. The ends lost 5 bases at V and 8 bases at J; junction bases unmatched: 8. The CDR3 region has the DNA TGTGCCAGCAGTCAACTCACAGGGGTCGGCTACACCTTC. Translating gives CASSQLTGVGYTF.

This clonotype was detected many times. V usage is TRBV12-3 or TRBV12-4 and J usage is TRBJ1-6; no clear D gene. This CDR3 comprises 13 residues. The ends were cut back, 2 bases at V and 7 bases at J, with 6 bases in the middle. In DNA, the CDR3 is TGTGCCAGCAGTTTACTAGGGAATTCACCCCTCCACTTT. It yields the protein CASSLLGNSPLHF.

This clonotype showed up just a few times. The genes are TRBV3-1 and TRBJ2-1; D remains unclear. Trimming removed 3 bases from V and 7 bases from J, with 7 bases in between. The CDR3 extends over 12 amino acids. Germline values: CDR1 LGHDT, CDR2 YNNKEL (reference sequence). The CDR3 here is CASSQMRNEQFF. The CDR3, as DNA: TGTGCCAGCAGCCAGATGCGGAATGAGCAGTTCTTC.

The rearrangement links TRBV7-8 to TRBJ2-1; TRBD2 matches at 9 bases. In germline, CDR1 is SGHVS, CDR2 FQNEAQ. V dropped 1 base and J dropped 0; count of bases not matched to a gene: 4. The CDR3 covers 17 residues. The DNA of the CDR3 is TGTGCCAGCAGCTTAGTTCCTAGCGGGGCCTCCTACAATGAGCAGTTCTTC. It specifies CASSLVPSGASYNEQFF. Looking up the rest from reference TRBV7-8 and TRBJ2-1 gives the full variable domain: GAGVSQSPRYKVAKRGQDVALRCDPISGHVSLFWYQQALGQGPEFLTYFQNEAQLDKSGLPSDRFFAERPEGSVSTLKIQRTQQEDSAVYLCASSLVPSGASYNEQFFGPGTRLTVL.

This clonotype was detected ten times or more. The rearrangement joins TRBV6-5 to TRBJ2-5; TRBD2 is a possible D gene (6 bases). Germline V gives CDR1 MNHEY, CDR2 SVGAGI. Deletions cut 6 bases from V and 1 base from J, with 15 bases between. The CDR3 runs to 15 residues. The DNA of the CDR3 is TGTGCCAGCAGACCCGGGGAGGTGGGCCAAGAGACCCAGTACTTC. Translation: CASRPGEVGQETQYF.

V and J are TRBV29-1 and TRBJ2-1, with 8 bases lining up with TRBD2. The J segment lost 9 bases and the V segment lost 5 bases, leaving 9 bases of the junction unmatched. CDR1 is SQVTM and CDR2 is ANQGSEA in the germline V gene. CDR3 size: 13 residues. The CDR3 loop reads CSVRGGTRGEQFF. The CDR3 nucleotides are TGCAGCGTTAGGGGTGGGACTAGAGGTGAGCAGTTCTTC.

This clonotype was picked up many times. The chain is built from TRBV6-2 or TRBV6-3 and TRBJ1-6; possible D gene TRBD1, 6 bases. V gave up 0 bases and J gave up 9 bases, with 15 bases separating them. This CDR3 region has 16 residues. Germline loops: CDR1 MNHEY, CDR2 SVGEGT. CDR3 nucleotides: TGTGCCAGCAGTTACTCCCGCGAGGGGGGCGGTTCACCCCTCCACTTT. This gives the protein CASSYSREGGGSPLHF.

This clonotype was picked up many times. The CDR3 reads CASSPDRGNTIYF. CDR3 DNA: TGCGCCAGCAGCCCAGACAGGGGAAACACCATATATTTT. V usage is TRBV5-1 and J usage is TRBJ1-3, with D possibly being TRBD1 (6 bases). The CDR3 extends over 13 amino acids. Trimming shortened V by 4 bases and J by 4 bases, and 9 bases separated the two germline ends. Germline V gives CDR1 SGHRS, CDR2 YFSETQ.

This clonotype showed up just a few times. The CDR3 DNA reads as TGTGCCAGCACCCTCCCTCTGATAGGCACTGAAGCTTTCTTT. Its translation is CASTLPLIGTEAFF. V and J are TRBV28 and TRBJ1-1; D is undetermined. The CDR3 contains 14 residues. V was clipped by 7 bases and J by 4 bases, with 16 bases between them. CDR1 and CDR2 (germline): MDHEN, SYDVKM.

The CDR3 DNA reads TGTGCCAGCAGCAAAACTGAACTAGCGGGAGGTGGAAATGAGCAGTTCTTC. As protein: CASSKTELAGGGNEQFF. This chain links TRBV6-5 with TRBJ2-1; 12 bases map to TRBD2. V lost 6 bases, J lost 7 bases, and 13 bases stayed unmatched. Germline assignment: CDR1 MNHEY and CDR2 SVGAGI. This CDR3 region has 17 residues.

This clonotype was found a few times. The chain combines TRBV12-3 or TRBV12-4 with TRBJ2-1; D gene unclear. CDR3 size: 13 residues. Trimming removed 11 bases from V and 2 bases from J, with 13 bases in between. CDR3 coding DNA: TGTGCCTGTAGACCCGACCCCTACAATGAGCAGTTCTTC. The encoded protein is CACRPDPYNEQFF.

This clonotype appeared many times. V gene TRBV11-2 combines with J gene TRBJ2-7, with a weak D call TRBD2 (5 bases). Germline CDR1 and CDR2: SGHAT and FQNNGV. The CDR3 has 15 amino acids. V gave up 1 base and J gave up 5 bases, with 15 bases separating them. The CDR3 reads CASSLGFRDPDEQYF. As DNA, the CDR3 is TGTGCCAGCAGCTTAGGGTTTCGGGATCCCGACGAGCAGTACTTC.

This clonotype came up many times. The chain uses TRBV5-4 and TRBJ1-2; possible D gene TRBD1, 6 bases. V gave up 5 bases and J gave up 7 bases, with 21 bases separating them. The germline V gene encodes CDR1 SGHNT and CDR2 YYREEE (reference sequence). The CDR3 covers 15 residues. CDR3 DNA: TGTGCCAGCAGAGCGGCGAGGGGGTCCCCTCTTGGCTACACCTTC. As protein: CASRAARGSPLGYTF. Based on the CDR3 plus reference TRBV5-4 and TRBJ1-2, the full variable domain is ETGVTQSPTHLIKTRGQQVTLRCSSQSGHNTVSWYQQALGQGPQFIFQYYREEENGRGNFPPRFSGLQFPNYSSELNVNALELDDSALYLCASRAARGSPLGYTFGSGTRLTVV.

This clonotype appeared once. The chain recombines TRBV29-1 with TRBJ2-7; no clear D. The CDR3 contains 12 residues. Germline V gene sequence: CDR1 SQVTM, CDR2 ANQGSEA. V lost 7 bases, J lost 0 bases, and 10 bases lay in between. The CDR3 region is CSAAADSYEQYF. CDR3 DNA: TGCAGCGCGGCTGCCGACTCCTACGAGCAGTACTTC.

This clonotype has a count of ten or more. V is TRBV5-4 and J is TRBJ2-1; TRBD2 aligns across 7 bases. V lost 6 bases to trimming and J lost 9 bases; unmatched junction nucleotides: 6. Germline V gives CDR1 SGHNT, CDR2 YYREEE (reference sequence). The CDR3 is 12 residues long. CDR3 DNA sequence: TGTGCCAGCACGGGGGGATGGGGTGAGCAGTTCTTC. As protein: CASTGGWGEQFF.

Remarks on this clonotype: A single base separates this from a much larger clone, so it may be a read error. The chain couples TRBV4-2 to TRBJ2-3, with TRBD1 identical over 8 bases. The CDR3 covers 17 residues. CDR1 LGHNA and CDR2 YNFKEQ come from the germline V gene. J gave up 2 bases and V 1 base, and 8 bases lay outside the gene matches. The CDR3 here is CASSQVAQGGDTDTQYF. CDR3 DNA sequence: TGTGCCAGCAGCCAAGTGGCACAGGGGGGCGACACAGATACGCAGTATTTT.

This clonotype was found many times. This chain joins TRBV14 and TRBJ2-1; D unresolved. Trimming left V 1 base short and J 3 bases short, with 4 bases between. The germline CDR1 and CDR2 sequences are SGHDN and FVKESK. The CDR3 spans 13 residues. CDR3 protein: CASSQGVYNEQFF. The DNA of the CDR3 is TGTGCCAGCAGCCAAGGGGTCTACAATGAGCAGTTCTTC.